The 10 T cell receptor beta chains in this list originate from one sample, sequenced in a study of cytomegalovirus exposure and HLA in healthy donors. The study ran its PCR with 60 Vbeta and 13 Jbeta primers. The method was immunoSEQ multiplex PCR; TCRdb's version includes in-frame clones alone and lacks a portion of them. The table has around 85,000 clones, around 80% seen once. Sequences were obtained from PBMCs. These receptors were collected from a man under 40 in good health and CMV-seronegative.

The chain has TRBV7-9 and TRBJ1-2, with 7 bases that match TRBD1. Germline lookup yields CDR1 SEHNR and CDR2 FQNEAQ (reference sequence). The CDR3 covers 15 residues. V lost 6 bases to trimming and J lost 6 bases; unmatched junction nucleotides: 13. The CDR3 nucleotides are TGTGCCAGCAGTATCGCGGGGGGGACAGCAAATGGCTACACCTTC. Encoded protein: CASSIAGGTANGYTF.

The chain links TRBV28 to TRBJ1-2, with TRBD1 matching over 8 bases. Trimming took 4 bases from V and 1 from J; bases not matched to a gene: 8. The CDR3 is 16 residues long. Germline-derived CDR1 and CDR2 are MDHEN and SYDVKM. The CDR3 bases are TGTGCCAGCAGTTCCTACGGGACAGGACGTAACTATGGCTACACCTTC. The encoded protein is CASSSYGTGRNYGYTF.

V gene TRBV9 combines with J gene TRBJ2-5, with 10 bases aligning to TRBD2. V was clipped by 0 bases and J by 5 bases; unmatched bases: 10. Germline-derived CDR1 and CDR2 are SGDLS and YYNGEE. This CDR3 has 17 amino acids. In DNA, the CDR3 is TGTGCCAGCAGCGTAGATCCAGCGGGGGGGCAGCGGGAGACCCAGTACTTC. Translated: CASSVDPAGGQRETQYF.

The gene calls are TRBV15 and TRBJ1-2; D is unclear. V gave up 0 bases and J gave up 4 bases, with 12 bases separating them. The CDR3 has 15 residues. Per germline, CDR1 LNHNV and CDR2 YYDKDF (reference sequence). Here the CDR3 reads CATSRDAQAGYGYTF. The CDR3 DNA reads as TGTGCCACCAGCAGAGATGCCCAAGCGGGCTATGGCTACACCTTC.

V is TRBV18 and J is TRBJ2-5; 13 nucleotides align to TRBD2. V lost 3 bases and J lost 4; bases outside the gene matches: 20. The CDR3 covers 21 residues. Germline lookup yields CDR1 KGHSH and CDR2 LQKENI. This chain's CDR3 is CASSPLRLAGGTSGSGETQYF. The CDR3 coding sequence is TGTGCCAGCTCACCTTTGAGACTAGCGGGGGGTACATCCGGGTCGGGAGAGACCCAGTACTTC.

The CDR3 DNA follows: TGCGCCAGCAGTGAGTCTGGGACAGGGGCAGATACGCAGTATTTT. Encoded protein: CASSESGTGADTQYF. The rearrangement joins TRBV10-1 to TRBJ2-3; 10 bases align to TRBD1. The CDR3 is 15 residues long. Unmatched junction bases numbered 1, after V lost 0 bases and J lost 4 bases. Germline CDR1 and CDR2: WNHNN and SYGVQD (reference sequence).

J is TRBJ2-5 and V is TRBV28; 9 bases agree with TRBD1. V was pared by 7 bases and J by 5 bases, with 5 bases of the junction left unmatched. The CDR3 consists of 13 residues. Per germline, CDR1 MDHEN and CDR2 SYDVKM. The CDR3 protein is CASIHRGQETQYF. DNA for the CDR3: TGTGCCAGCATTCACAGGGGGCAGGAGACCCAGTACTTC.

This clone was observed a handful of times. The gene calls are TRBV4-2 and TRBJ1-2, with D possibly being TRBD1 (6 bases). The CDR3 is 15 residues long. V was shortened by 0 bases and J by 3 bases, with 11 bases between the two germline ends. Germline V gives CDR1 LGHNA, CDR2 YNFKEQ. CDR3 DNA sequence: TGTGCCAGCAGCCAAGAGACAGGACGTCACTATGGCTACACCTTC. Amino acids: CASSQETGRHYGYTF.

The chain couples TRBV7-2 to TRBJ2-5; weak D call: TRBD1 (5 bases). V lost 5 bases and J 7 bases, leaving 20 bases between the germline ends. CDR3 length equals 15 residues. Germline lookup yields CDR1 SGHTA and CDR2 FQGNSA. The CDR3 DNA reads TGTGCCAGCAGCCGATACTCAGGGCCCCCCGGGACCCAGTACTTC. Its protein product is CASSRYSGPPGTQYF.

This clone has only one observation. The chain carries TRBV5-1 and TRBJ1-3; 7 bases fit TRBD1. Germline V gives CDR1 SGHRS, CDR2 YFSETQ. V lost 4 bases and J lost 0; bases outside the gene matches: 1. The CDR3 spans 14 residues. The chain's CDR3 is CASSRDSSGNTIYF. In DNA form, the CDR3 reads TGCGCCAGCAGCCGGGACAGCTCTGGAAACACCATATATTTT.